This TCR beta chain appears in the sequencing data of a study of T cells in Graves' hyperthyroidism and ophthalmopathy. In this sample, this clonotype turned up many times. The source material, RNA transcripts, was used to amplify TCR beta CDR3 regions. Primed by the HTBI set, a first-round RT-PCR was run on the TCR CDR3. Each CDR3 protein is one row after TCRdb ran MiXCR on the multiplex PCR reads. Here the sample spans 600,000 to 700,000 distinct CDR3 sequences, roughly 15% being singletons. Per germline, CDR1 SGHAT and CDR2 FQDESV (reference sequence). The CDR3 is 13 amino acids. With V trimmed by 5 bases and J by 6 bases, 3 bases remained unmatched.

V usage is TRBV11-1 and J usage is TRBJ2-2, with TRBD1 matching 7 bases. The clonotype comes from a woman between 40 and 50 years old with Graves' ophthalmopathy. Sequencing was done on a sample of blood. This CDR3 reads CASSQTGPGELFF. CDR3 in DNA: TGTGCCAGCAGCCAGACAGGGCCCGGGGAGCTGTTTTTT.